One sample yielded the 9 T cell receptor beta chains listed below, sequenced in a study of metastatic and nonmetastatic thyroid tumors. Ahead of thyroid surgery, no patient had received treatment of any kind. TCRdb re-analyzed the PCR reads using MiXCR. The sample includes thousands of clones, about 30% of them seen just once. The material sequenced was tumor tissue. These TCRs come from a female donor with papillary thyroid cancer or a benign thyroid nodule (not recorded which). Some clones in this sample may be carry-over from other donors' samples.

This clone was detected only a few times. The rearrangement joins TRBV6-1 to TRBJ2-1; TRBD2 agrees at 7 bases. Germline loops: CDR1 MNHNS, CDR2 SASEGT. With 2 bases clipped from V and 4 bases from J, the junction kept 8 bases outside the gene matches. CDR3 size: 16 residues. For the CDR3, the DNA is TGTGCCAGCAGTGAAACGTGGCTAGCGGTGTACAATGAGCAGTTCTTC. Its protein is CASSETWLAVYNEQFF.

The chain joins TRBV28 to TRBJ1-2, with 10 positions matching TRBD1. The CDR3 extends over 15 amino acids. The V and J ends lost 5 bases and 8 bases, in that order; junction bases with no gene match: 11. The germline V gene encodes CDR1 MDHEN and CDR2 SYDVKM. The CDR3 DNA is TGTGCCAGCAGTACCCTGACAGGGGGCATTATGGGCTACACCTTC. Translation gives CASSTLTGGIMGYTF.

The chain uses TRBV9 and TRBJ1-1, with a tentative D call TRBD1 (6 bases). V was shortened by 5 bases and J by 6 bases, with 17 bases between the two germline ends. This CDR3 is 14 amino acids long. In germline, CDR1 is SGDLS, CDR2 YYNGEE. The DNA for the CDR3 is TGTGCCAGCAGTGTCGACAGGTGGGCCCCTGAAGCTTTCTTT. Translation gives CASSVDRWAPEAFF.

This clone qualifies as medium-sized. The chain couples TRBV12-3 or TRBV12-4 to TRBJ1-3, with D possibly TRBD1 on 5 matching bases. The CDR3 spans 14 residues. V shed 4 bases and J shed 3 bases, with 10 bases lying between them. CDR3 sequence: CASSYQGFGNTIYF. In nucleotides, the CDR3 is TGTGCCAGCAGTTACCAGGGCTTTGGAAACACCATATATTTT.

This clone rates as medium-sized (0.01 to 0.1%). This sequence joins TRBV9 and TRBJ2-3; 10 bases line up with TRBD2. The CDR3 sequence is 14 residues long. With 0 bases clipped from V and 10 bases from J, the junction kept 5 bases outside the gene matches. CDR1 is SGDLS, CDR2 YYNGEE, per germline. The CDR3 DNA sequence: TGTGCCAGCAGCGTAGGATTTAGCGGGAGGTCGCAGTATTTT. Translating gives CASSVGFSGRSQYF. The full variable domain, rest sourced from reference TRBV9 and TRBJ2-3, is DSGVTQTPKHLITATGQRVTLRCSPRSGDLSVYWYQQSLDQGLQFLIQYYNGEERAKGNILERFSAQQFPDLHSELNLSSLELGDSALYFCASSVGFSGRSQYFGPGTRLTVL.

The rearrangement uses TRBV5-1 and TRBJ2-7; unclear D gene. Per the germline V gene, CDR1 is SGHRS and CDR2 is YFSETQ. CDR3 length: 14 amino acids. Trimming stripped 4 bases from V and 6 bases from J, with 17 bases between. CDR3 DNA sequence: TGCGCCAGCAGCCCGACGGCCCCTGGTGTCGAGCAGTACTTC. It translates to CASSPTAPGVEQYF.

The J gene is TRBJ1-1, the V gene TRBV28; 7 bases are shared with TRBD1. This CDR3 region has 15 residues. Trimming cost V 5 bases and J 3 bases; bases outside gene matches: 9. From germline, CDR1 is MDHEN and CDR2 SYDVKM. CDR3 region: CASSPPDRADTEAFF. DNA for the CDR3: TGTGCCAGCAGTCCACCAGACAGGGCAGACACTGAAGCTTTCTTT.

This clone was observed a handful of times. The chain is built from TRBV2 and TRBJ1-2, with D uncertain. V dropped 6 bases and J dropped 2 bases, with 10 bases sitting between them. In germline, CDR1 is SNHLY, CDR2 FYNNEI. This CDR3 has 13 residues. The CDR3 spells CASRNGINYGYTF. For the CDR3, the DNA is TGTGCCAGCAGGAACGGGATAAACTATGGCTACACCTTC.

In this sample, this clone turned up many times. The rearrangement joins TRBV7-8 to TRBJ2-1; TRBD2 matches 9 bases. Germline trimming cut 0 bases from V and 7 bases from J; bases unmatched to any gene: 7. CDR3 size: 16 residues. Germline CDR1 and CDR2: SGHVS and FQNEAQ. CDR3 sequence reads: CASSLAPLAGINEQFF. DNA of the CDR3: TGTGCCAGCAGCTTAGCGCCTCTAGCGGGAATTAATGAGCAGTTCTTC.